Detailed here is one TCR beta chain. Its target is not known. The PCR ran on 60 Vbeta and 13 Jbeta primers. Profiled with immunoSEQ multiplex PCR; TCRdb holds only in-frame clones, not every one. The sample has about 120,000 clones, around 78% seen once; the top ten hold around 1.2%. The sample comes from a study of cytomegalovirus exposure and HLA in healthy donors. Healthy donors of bone marrow made up the group. This CDR3 contains 16 residues. Germline CDR1 is SGHTA and CDR2 is FQGNSA. V lost 0 bases and J lost 4, with 15 bases in between. Findings and caveats of the study: The study found most TCR sequences rare, yet found some public TCRs in many donors.

The receptor comes from a woman aged 25 to 39 in good health and CMV-seronegative. The sequenced material came from PBMCs. V usage is TRBV7-2 and J usage is TRBJ1-2, with D perhaps matching TRBD1 (6 bases). CDR3 residues: CASSLAVAGVGYGYTF. In nucleotides, the CDR3 is TGTGCCAGCAGCTTAGCGGTGGCAGGGGTGGGCTATGGCTACACCTTC.